The 20 T cell receptor beta chains presented below share a single source sample, sequenced in a study of blood T cell repertoires in COVID-19. The method was immunoSEQ multiplex PCR; TCRdb's version includes in-frame clones alone and lacks a portion of them. The data hold about 350,000 clones, with around 87% observed a single time. The source material was peripheral blood. The source is a woman in her 50s with COVID-19, enrolled during active disease.

The chain employs TRBV2 and TRBJ1-2; 7 bases are shared with TRBD1. This CDR3 has 13 residues. Germline CDR1 SNHLY, CDR2 FYNNEI. The V and J ends lost 5 bases and 2 bases, in that order; junction bases with no gene match: 2. The CDR3 region is CASSKGQNYGYTF. The CDR3 DNA is TGTGCCAGCAGTAAGGGACAGAACTATGGCTACACCTTC.

The chain employs TRBV14 and TRBJ2-3; perhaps TRBD1 as D (6 bases). V lost 4 bases and J 0 bases, leaving 11 bases between the germline ends. CDR3 length equals 15 residues. Germline V gene lookup returns CDR1 SGHDN and CDR2 FVKESK. The CDR3 sequence is CASSPSGHSTDTQYF. In nucleotides, the CDR3 is TGTGCCAGCAGCCCCTCGGGACATAGCACAGATACGCAGTATTTT.

The CDR3 DNA reads as TGTGCCAGCAGTTCCAATGGAAACACCATATATTTT. Protein: CASSSNGNTIYF. The rearrangement joins TRBV27 to TRBJ1-3; D gene uncertain. The germline V gene has CDR1 MNHEY and CDR2 SMNVEV (reference sequence). Between the trimmed V and J ends, which lost 4 bases and 3 bases, there was a span of 4 bases. The CDR3 is made up of 12 amino acids.

This chain connects TRBV12-3 or TRBV12-4 to TRBJ1-1; perhaps TRBD1 as D (6 bases). V was pared by 4 bases and J by 1 base, with 7 bases between. CDR3 size: 13 residues. CDR3 nucleotide sequence: TGTGCCAGCAGTTGGGGACAGAACACTGAAGCTTTCTTT. Amino acids: CASSWGQNTEAFF.

V and J are TRBV30 and TRBJ2-7; perhaps TRBD2 as D (6 bases). This CDR3 has 14 residues. V was shortened by 3 bases and J by 3 bases, with 15 bases between the two germline ends. Germline lookup yields CDR1 GTSNPN and CDR2 SVGIG (reference sequence). The CDR3: CAWSATGRGYEQYF. The CDR3 region has the DNA TGTGCCTGGAGCGCGACCGGGCGGGGCTACGAGCAGTACTTC.

The V call is TRBV27, the J call TRBJ1-6; no definite D call. The CDR3 extends over 12 amino acids. V lost 5 bases to trimming and J lost 14 bases, with 13 bases between them. Germline assignment: CDR1 MNHEY and CDR2 SMNVEV (reference sequence). DNA for the CDR3: TGTGCCAGCAGTGCAAACACCGGGGCCCTCCACTTT. Translated: CASSANTGALHF.

V and J are TRBV5-1 and TRBJ2-5; D is possibly TRBD1 (5 bases). Per the germline V gene, CDR1 is SGHRS and CDR2 is YFSETQ. This CDR3 region has 13 residues. V was cut by 4 bases and J by 5 bases, with 12 bases left in between. The CDR3 sequence is CASSLGQWETQYF. CDR3 nucleotides: TGCGCCAGCAGCCTGGGGCAGTGGGAGACCCAGTACTTC.

The chain combines TRBV5-1 with TRBJ1-5; D possibly corresponds to TRBD1 (6 bases). V gave up 3 bases and J gave up 5 bases, with 15 bases separating them. This CDR3 is built from 15 residues. Germline V CDR1 and CDR2: SGHRS, YFSETQ. DNA for the CDR3: TGCGCCAGCAGCTCACGTCCAGGGGCGGATCAGCCCCAGCATTTT. Residues: CASSSRPGADQPQHF.

V and J are TRBV7-9 and TRBJ2-1, with 12 positions matching TRBD2. Germline CDR1 is SEHNR and CDR2 is FQNEAQ (reference sequence). CDR3 length: 18 residues. With V trimmed by 2 bases and J by 6 bases, 11 bases remained unmatched. The CDR3 loop is CASSLLHLSGLAGNEQFF. CDR3 bases: TGTGCCAGCAGCTTACTTCACTTATCGGGACTAGCGGGCAATGAGCAGTTCTTC.

The chain has TRBV13 and TRBJ2-3; a weak D match, TRBD1 (8 bases). The CDR3 sequence is 16 residues long. Germline CDR1 PRHDT, CDR2 FYEKMQ (reference sequence). V lost 5 bases, J lost 6 bases, and 21 bases lay in between. Here the CDR3 DNA reads TGTGCCAGCAGCCCCCAGGGGGCGGGAGTAGGTGATACGCAGTATTTT. Its translation: CASSPQGAGVGDTQYF.

V is TRBV4-2 and J is TRBJ2-5, with unresolved D. V dropped 4 bases and J dropped 1 base, with 10 bases sitting between them. This CDR3 comprises 14 residues. Germline V CDR1 and CDR2: LGHNA, YNFKEQ. The CDR3 bases are TGTGCCAGCAGCCCGACGGGTATCCAAGAGACCCAGTACTTC. This translates into CASSPTGIQETQYF.

This chain links TRBV19 with TRBJ2-2, with 9 bases fitting TRBD1. V lost 8 bases and J lost 5; bases outside the gene matches: 3. This CDR3 is 13 amino acids long. Per the germline V gene, CDR1 is LNHDA and CDR2 is SQIVND (reference sequence). CDR3 coding DNA: TGTGCCAGTGACAGGGGGGGGACCGGGGAGCTGTTTTTT. It yields the protein CASDRGGTGELFF. The full variable domain, its missing parts supplied by reference TRBV19 and TRBJ2-2, is DGGITQSPKYLFRKEGQNVTLSCEQNLNHDAMYWYRQDPGQGLRLIYYSQIVNDFQKGDIAEGYSVSREKKESFPLTVTSAQKNPTAFYLCASDRGGTGELFFGEGSRLTVL.

The rearrangement joins TRBV19 to TRBJ2-7; maybe TRBD2 (5 bases). Trimming took off 3 bases at V and 6 bases at J, with 9 bases between the two ends. Germline assignment: CDR1 LNHDA and CDR2 SQIVND (reference sequence). The CDR3 contains 12 residues. As DNA, the CDR3 is TGTGCCAGTAGTATCGGCGCGGGCGAGCAGTACTTC. Translation gives CASSIGAGEQYF.

This chain links TRBV10-3 with TRBJ1-1, with TRBD1 matching over 11 bases. CDR1 and CDR2 (germline): ENHRY, SYGVKD. This CDR3 is 17 amino acids long. The junction had 3 bases not matched to a gene; V was cut back by 0 bases and J by 0 bases. This CDR3 reads CAISESGTGGLNTEAFF. CDR3 in DNA: TGTGCCATCAGTGAGTCCGGGACAGGGGGTTTGAACACTGAAGCTTTCTTT.

This chain connects TRBV9 to TRBJ2-1; 7 bases match TRBD1. CDR1 and CDR2 (germline): SGDLS, YYNGEE. There are 15 residues in the CDR3. The V segment lost 3 bases and the J segment 5 bases; nucleotides outside the gene matches: 8. The CDR3 reads CASSGPRGRHNEQFF. The CDR3, as DNA: TGTGCCAGCAGCGGACCAAGGGGGCGCCACAATGAGCAGTTCTTC. The full variable domain, its missing parts supplied by reference TRBV9 and TRBJ2-1, is DSGVTQTPKHLITATGQRVTLRCSPRSGDLSVYWYQQSLDQGLQFLIQYYNGEERAKGNILERFSAQQFPDLHSELNLSSLELGDSALYFCASSGPRGRHNEQFFGPGTRLTVL.

The chain employs TRBV19 and TRBJ1-3; perhaps TRBD1 as D (5 bases). CDR3 length: 15 residues. Germline V gives CDR1 LNHDA, CDR2 SQIVND (reference sequence). V dropped 7 bases and J dropped 0 bases, with 13 bases sitting between them. CDR3 in amino acids: CASNAQVFSGNTIYF. CDR3 coding DNA: TGTGCCAGTAACGCACAGGTATTCTCTGGAAACACCATATATTTT.

This chain uses TRBV24-1 with TRBJ1-6; D gene uncertain. The germline gives CDR1 KGHDR, CDR2 SFDVKD. The CDR3 covers 16 residues. Trimming shortened V by 3 bases and J by 8 bases, and 16 bases separated the two germline ends. The CDR3 here is CATSDTPVWGDSPLHF. DNA for the CDR3: TGTGCCACCAGTGATACCCCGGTTTGGGGAGATTCACCCCTCCACTTT.

The chain joins TRBV5-1 to TRBJ1-1; D is unresolved. The CDR3 has 13 residues. Germline CDR1 reads SGHRS; CDR2 reads YFSETQ. V gave up 1 base and J gave up 8 bases, with 12 bases separating them. The CDR3, as DNA: TGCGCCAGCAGCTTGTCCGGGGAGGTAGAAGCTTTCTTT. Its translation: CASSLSGEVEAFF.

This rearrangement joins TRBV3-1 (or the pseudogene TRBV3-2) to TRBJ2-3; 15 bases are shared with TRBD2. The CDR3 extends over 16 amino acids. Trimming removed 1 base from V and 4 bases from J; junction bases left unmatched: 0. CDR1 and CDR2 from the germline V gene are LGHDT and YNNKEL (reference sequence). The CDR3 here is CASSQGTSGRADTQYF. CDR3 nucleotides: TGTGCCAGCAGCCAAGGGACTAGCGGGAGGGCAGATACGCAGTATTTT.

CDR3 amino acids: CSVLTGSQPQHF. CDR3 nucleotides: TGCAGCGTCCTCACCGGGAGTCAGCCCCAGCATTTT. The genes are TRBV29-1 and TRBJ1-5; D unresolved. V lost 6 bases and J 6 bases, leaving 12 bases between the germline ends. The CDR3 consists of 12 residues. Germline assignment: CDR1 SQVTM and CDR2 ANQGSEA. The whole variable domain, filled in from reference TRBV29-1 and TRBJ1-5, reads SAVISQKPSRDICQRGTSLTIQCQVDSQVTMMFWYRQQPGQSLTLIATANQGSEATYESGFVIDKFPISRPNLTFSTLTVSNMSPEDSSIYLCSVLTGSQPQHFGDGTRLSIL.